This TCR beta chain comes out of a study of cytomegalovirus exposure and HLA in healthy donors. Overall study findings and caveats: Highly shared sequence variants in one cluster were likely a sequencing artifact. TCR beta V- and J-gene trimming, according to a later analysis, was linked to a missense DCLRE1C variant. Several of the most significant clusters appeared linked to common viral pathogens, based on a later analysis.

PCR used 60 Vbeta primers and 13 Jbeta primers. Authors' methods: Later analysis identified 65 million to 80 million unique TCR beta chains, about 11 million shared. The table came from immunoSEQ multiplex PCR; TCRdb's copy has only in-frame clones and leaves some out. For V, J and clone size, that table is used; D and trimming come from the DNA. The data show over 150,000 clones, with roughly four fifths seen just once and approximately 1.4% held by the top ten. V was pared by 7 bases and J by 0 bases, with 6 bases of the junction left unmatched. The CDR3 runs 14 residues. CDR1 and CDR2 from the germline V gene are GTSNPN and SVGIG (reference sequence). Of note for this clone: As yet, its antigen is unknown.

The source is a man aged 18 to 30 in good health and CMV-seronegative. The rearrangement joins TRBV30 to TRBJ2-3, with TRBD2 matching over 8 bases. Material: PBMCs. The CDR3 sequence is CASGRGASTDTQYF. CDR3 in DNA: TGTGCCTCCGGGCGGGGGGCTAGCACAGATACGCAGTATTTT.